The following is a T cell receptor beta chain sequence with its context. The antigen remains undetermined. The PCR was carried out with 60 Vbeta primers and 13 Jbeta primers. This table comes from immunoSEQ multiplex PCR, and its TCRdb copy is limited to in-frame clones, with some not included. Here the sample spans 140,000 or so clones, about 74% being singletons. This sample was taken from a study of cytomegalovirus exposure and HLA in healthy donors. Study-wide background: Samples from HLA-typed donors yielded about 86 million unique TCRs in an early data release.

Study findings and constraints: In an earlier analysis, most TCR beta V segments were productive about 87% or about 30% of the time. Under in vitro conditions, a few CMV-associated chains were confirmed as specific for CMV antigens.

CDR1 SGHNT and CDR2 YYREEE come from the germline V gene (reference sequence). With 1 base removed from V and 0 bases from J, the gap between germline ends came to 12 bases. This CDR3 has 16 residues. The rearrangement uses TRBV5-4 and TRBJ2-3; possible D gene TRBD1, 6 bases. This receptor was identified in a woman aged 40 to 50 in good health and CMV-seronegative. The sequenced material came from PBMCs. The CDR3 region is CASSLTGIVSTDTQYF. In DNA, the CDR3 is TGTGCCAGCAGCTTGACAGGGATCGTTAGCACAGATACGCAGTATTTT.